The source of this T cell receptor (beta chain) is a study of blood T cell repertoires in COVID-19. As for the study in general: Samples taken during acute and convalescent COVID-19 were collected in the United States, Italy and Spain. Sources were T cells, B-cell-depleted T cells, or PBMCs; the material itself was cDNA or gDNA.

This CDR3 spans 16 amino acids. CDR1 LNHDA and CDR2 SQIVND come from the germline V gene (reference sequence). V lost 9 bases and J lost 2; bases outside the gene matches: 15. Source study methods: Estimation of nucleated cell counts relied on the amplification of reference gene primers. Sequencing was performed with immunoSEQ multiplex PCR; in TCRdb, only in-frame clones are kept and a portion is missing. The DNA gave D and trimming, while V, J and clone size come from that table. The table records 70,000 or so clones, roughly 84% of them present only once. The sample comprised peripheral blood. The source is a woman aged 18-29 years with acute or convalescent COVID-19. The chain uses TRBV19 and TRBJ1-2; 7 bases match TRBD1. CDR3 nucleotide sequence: TGTGCCAGCCTGAGGTACGCCGGGACAGTAAACTATGGCTACACCTTC. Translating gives CASLRYAGTVNYGYTF. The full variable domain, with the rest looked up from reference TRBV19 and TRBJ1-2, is DGGITQSPKYLFRKEGQNVTLSCEQNLNHDAMYWYRQDPGQGLRLIYYSQIVNDFQKGDIAEGYSVSREKKESFPLTVTSAQKNPTAFYLCASLRYAGTVNYGYTFGSGTRLTVV.